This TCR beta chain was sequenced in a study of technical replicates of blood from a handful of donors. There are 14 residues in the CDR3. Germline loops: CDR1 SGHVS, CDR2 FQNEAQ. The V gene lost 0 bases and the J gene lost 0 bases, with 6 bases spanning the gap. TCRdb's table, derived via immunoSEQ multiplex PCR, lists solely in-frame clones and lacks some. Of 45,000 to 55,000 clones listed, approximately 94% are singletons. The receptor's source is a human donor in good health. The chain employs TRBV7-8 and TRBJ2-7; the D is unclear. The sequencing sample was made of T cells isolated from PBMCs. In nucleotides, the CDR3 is TGTGCCAGCAGCTTAGCTGGCACCTCCTACGAGCAGTACTTC. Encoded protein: CASSLAGTSYEQYF.